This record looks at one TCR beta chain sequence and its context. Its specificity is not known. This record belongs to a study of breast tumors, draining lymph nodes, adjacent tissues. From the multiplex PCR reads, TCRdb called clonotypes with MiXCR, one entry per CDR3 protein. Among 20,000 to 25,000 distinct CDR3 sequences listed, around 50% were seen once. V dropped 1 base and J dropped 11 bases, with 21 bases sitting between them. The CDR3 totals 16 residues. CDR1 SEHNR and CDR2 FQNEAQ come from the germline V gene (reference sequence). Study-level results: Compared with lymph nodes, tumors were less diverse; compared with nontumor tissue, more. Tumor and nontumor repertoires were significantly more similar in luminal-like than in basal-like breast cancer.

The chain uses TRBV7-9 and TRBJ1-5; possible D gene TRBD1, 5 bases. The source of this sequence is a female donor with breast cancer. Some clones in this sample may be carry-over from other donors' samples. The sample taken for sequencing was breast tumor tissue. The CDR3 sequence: CASSLGRRPQGETQHF. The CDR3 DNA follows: TGTGCCAGCAGCTTAGGTCGCAGACCCCAAGGGGAGACCCAGCATTTT.